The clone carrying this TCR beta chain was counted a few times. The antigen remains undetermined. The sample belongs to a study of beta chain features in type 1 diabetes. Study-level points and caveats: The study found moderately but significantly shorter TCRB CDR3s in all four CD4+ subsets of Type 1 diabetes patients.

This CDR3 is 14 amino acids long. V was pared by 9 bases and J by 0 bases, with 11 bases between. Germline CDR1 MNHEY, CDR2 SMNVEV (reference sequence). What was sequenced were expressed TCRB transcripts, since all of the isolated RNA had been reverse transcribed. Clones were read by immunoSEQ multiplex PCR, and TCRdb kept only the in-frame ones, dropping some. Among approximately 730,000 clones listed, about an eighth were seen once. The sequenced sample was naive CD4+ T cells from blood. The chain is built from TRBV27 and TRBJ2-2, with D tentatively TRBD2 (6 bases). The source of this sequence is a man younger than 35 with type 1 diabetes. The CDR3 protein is CASWDWPNTGELFF. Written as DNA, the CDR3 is TGTGCCAGTTGGGACTGGCCGAACACCGGGGAGCTGTTTTTT.